These T cell receptor beta chains were read from a single sample in a study of cytomegalovirus exposure and HLA in healthy donors. Repertoires were generated with immunoSEQ multiplex PCR, while TCRdb's copy carries only in-frame clones and drops some. This sample has roughly 150,000 clones, with roughly three quarters found just once. The sequencing input was PBMCs. These receptors were taken from a man aged 35 to 55 in good health and CMV-seronegative. Both conserved end residues are part of each CDR3. A D gene is named only where the DNA matches it firmly. Some rows mark clone size as missing; the rest say once, few, many or name a class of expanded clone.

abundance: -; j_gene: TRBJ1-2; d_gene: -; v_gene: TRBV9; CDR3aa: CASSVGTNSGYTF; CDR3nt: TGTGCCAGCAGCGTTGGGACAAACAGTGGCTACACCTTC
abundance: -; j_gene: TRBJ1-2; d_gene: -; v_gene: TRBV11-2; CDR3aa: CASSPQGSYGYTF; CDR3nt: TGTGCCAGCAGCCCTCAGGGTTCCTATGGCTACACCTTC
abundance: -; j_gene: TRBJ2-5; d_gene: TRBD2; v_gene: TRBV29-1; CDR3aa: CSATPRGGAIETQYF; CDR3nt: TGCAGCGCTACGCCCCGCGGGGGGGCTATAGAGACCCAGTACTTC
abundance: -; j_gene: TRBJ2-2; d_gene: TRBD1; v_gene: TRBV27; CDR3aa: CASSRDRVGTGELFF; CDR3nt: TGTGCCAGCAGTCGGGACAGGGTGGGCACCGGGGAGCTGTTTTTT
abundance: -; j_gene: TRBJ1-1; d_gene: -; v_gene: TRBV27; CDR3aa: CASGTPFNTEAFF; CDR3nt: TGTGCCAGCGGGACACCTTTTAACACTGAAGCTTTCTTT
abundance: -; j_gene: TRBJ2-7; d_gene: -; v_gene: TRBV6-5; CDR3aa: CASSYGQSTYEQYF; CDR3nt: TGTGCCAGCAGTTACGGACAGTCTACCTACGAGCAGTACTTC
abundance: -; j_gene: TRBJ2-2; d_gene: -; v_gene: TRBV2; CDR3aa: CASSERESTNTGELFF; CDR3nt: TGTGCCAGCAGTGAAAGAGAGAGCACGAACACCGGGGAGCTGTTTTTT
abundance: few; j_gene: TRBJ2-1; d_gene: TRBD2; v_gene: TRBV7-6; CDR3aa: CASGAGRTYNEQFF; CDR3nt: TGTGCCAGCGGGGCCGGGAGGACCTACAATGAGCAGTTCTTC
abundance: -; j_gene: TRBJ2-7; d_gene: -; v_gene: TRBV30; CDR3aa: CARGGQPPYEQYF; CDR3nt: TGTGCTAGGGGGGGGCAACCTCCCTACGAGCAGTACTTC
abundance: -; j_gene: TRBJ2-3; d_gene: TRBD2; v_gene: TRBV2; CDR3aa: CASRQAGGAYF; CDR3nt: TGTGCCAGCAGACAAGCGGGGGGTGCTTATTTT
abundance: -; j_gene: TRBJ2-7; d_gene: -; v_gene: TRBV19; CDR3aa: CASSMGGAYEQYF; CDR3nt: TGTGCCAGTAGTATGGGGGGAGCCTACGAGCAGTACTTC
abundance: once; j_gene: TRBJ1-1; d_gene: -; v_gene: TRBV5-1; CDR3aa: CASSLEGTHDPKAFF; CDR3nt: TGCGCCAGCAGCTTGGAGGGGACTCACGACCCCAAAGCTTTCTTT
abundance: -; j_gene: TRBJ1-4; d_gene: TRBD1; v_gene: TRBV5-1; CDR3aa: CASSLEGTDEKLFF; CDR3nt: TGCGCCAGCAGCTTGGAAGGGACAGATGAAAAACTGTTTTTT
abundance: -; j_gene: TRBJ2-1; d_gene: TRBD2; v_gene: TRBV7-8; CDR3aa: CASSWSGGAIDEQFF; CDR3nt: TGTGCCAGCAGCTGGAGCGGGGGGGCTATCGATGAGCAGTTCTTC
abundance: -; j_gene: TRBJ1-2; d_gene: TRBD1; v_gene: TRBV5-6; CDR3aa: CASSYARGQDGYTF; CDR3nt: TGTGCCAGCAGCTATGCTCGGGGACAGGATGGCTACACCTTC